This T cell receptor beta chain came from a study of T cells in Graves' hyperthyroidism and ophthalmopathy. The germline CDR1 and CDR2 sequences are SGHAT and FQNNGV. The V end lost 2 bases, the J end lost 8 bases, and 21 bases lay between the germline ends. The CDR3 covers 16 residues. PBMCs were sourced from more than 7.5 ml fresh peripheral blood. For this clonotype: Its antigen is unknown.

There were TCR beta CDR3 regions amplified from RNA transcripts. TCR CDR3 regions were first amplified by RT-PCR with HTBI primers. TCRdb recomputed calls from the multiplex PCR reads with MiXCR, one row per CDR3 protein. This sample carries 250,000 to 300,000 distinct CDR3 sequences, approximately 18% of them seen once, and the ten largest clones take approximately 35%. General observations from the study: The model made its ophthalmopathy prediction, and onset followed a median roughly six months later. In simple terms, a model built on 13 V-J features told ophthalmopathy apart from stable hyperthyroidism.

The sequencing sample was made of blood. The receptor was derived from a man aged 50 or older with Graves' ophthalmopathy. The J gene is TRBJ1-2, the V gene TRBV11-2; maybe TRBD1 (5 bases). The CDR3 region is CASSLLSEGRVGGYTF. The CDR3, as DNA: TGTGCCAGCAGCTTACTGTCGGAGGGACGGGTCGGCGGCTACACCTTC.